Here is one TCR beta chain with its context. The data belong to a study of blood T cell repertoires in COVID-19. Method: immunoSEQ multiplex PCR; TCRdb's copy keeps in-frame clones and lacks some. The sample yields under 150,000 clones, 65% to 85% seen once. Sequencing used peripheral blood. This TCR was recovered from a woman aged 55 to 70 with acute or convalescent COVID-19.

The CDR3 region is CASSLWTSGSSDTQYF. The DNA of the CDR3 is TGTGCCAGCAGCTTATGGACTAGCGGGAGTTCAGATACGCAGTATTTT. The V and J genes are TRBV7-6 and TRBJ2-3, with 13 bases aligning to TRBD2. Germline V lookup: CDR1 SGHVS, CDR2 FNYEAQ. The trim removed 2 bases at V and 4 bases at J, leaving 3 bases unmatched. The CDR3 runs to 16 residues.